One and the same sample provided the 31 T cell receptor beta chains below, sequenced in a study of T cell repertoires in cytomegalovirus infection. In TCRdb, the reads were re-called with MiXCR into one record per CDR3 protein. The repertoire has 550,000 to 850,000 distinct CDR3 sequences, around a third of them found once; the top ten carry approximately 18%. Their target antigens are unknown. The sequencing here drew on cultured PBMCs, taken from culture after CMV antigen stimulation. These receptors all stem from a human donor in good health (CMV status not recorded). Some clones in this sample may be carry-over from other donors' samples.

The CDR3 region has the DNA TGTGCCAGCAGTGGACAGGCCCTTTACTATCGGTTCTTC. Its translation: CASSGQALYYRFF. The J gene is TRBJ2-1, the V gene TRBV2; tentatively, D is TRBD1 (6 bases). With 4 bases removed from V and 15 bases from J, the gap between germline ends came to 19 bases. Germline CDR1 SNHLY, CDR2 FYNNEI. The CDR3 has 13 residues.

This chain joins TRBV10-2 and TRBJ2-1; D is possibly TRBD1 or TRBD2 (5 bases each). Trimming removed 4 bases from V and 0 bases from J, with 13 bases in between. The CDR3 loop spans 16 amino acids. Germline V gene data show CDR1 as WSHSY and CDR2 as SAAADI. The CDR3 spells CASSGGWRSSYNEQFF. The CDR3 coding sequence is TGCGCCAGCAGTGGGGGGTGGCGGAGCTCCTACAATGAGCAGTTCTTC.

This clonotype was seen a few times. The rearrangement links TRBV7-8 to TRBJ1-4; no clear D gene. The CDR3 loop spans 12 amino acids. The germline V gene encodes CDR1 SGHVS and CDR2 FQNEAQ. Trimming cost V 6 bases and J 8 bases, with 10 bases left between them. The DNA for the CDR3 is TGTGCCAGCAGTTGGGGAGGCGAAAAACTGTTTTTT. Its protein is CASSWGGEKLFF.

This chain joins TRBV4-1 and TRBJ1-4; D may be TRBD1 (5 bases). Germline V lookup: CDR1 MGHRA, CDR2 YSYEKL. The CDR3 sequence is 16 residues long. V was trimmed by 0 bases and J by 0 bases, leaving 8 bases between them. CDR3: CASSQDLGATNEKLFF. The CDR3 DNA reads TGCGCCAGCAGCCAAGATCTGGGGGCAACTAATGAAAAACTGTTTTTT.

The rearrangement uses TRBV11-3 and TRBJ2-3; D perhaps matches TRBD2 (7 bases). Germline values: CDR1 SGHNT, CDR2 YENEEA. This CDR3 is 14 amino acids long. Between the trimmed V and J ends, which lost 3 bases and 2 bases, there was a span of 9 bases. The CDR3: CASSLGGHTDTQYF. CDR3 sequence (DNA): TGTGCCAGCAGCTTGGGGGGGCACACAGATACGCAGTATTTT.

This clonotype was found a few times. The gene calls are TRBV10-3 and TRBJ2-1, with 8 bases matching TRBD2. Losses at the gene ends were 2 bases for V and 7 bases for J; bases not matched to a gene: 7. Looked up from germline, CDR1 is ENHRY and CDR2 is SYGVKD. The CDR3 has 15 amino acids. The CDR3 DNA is TGTGCCATCAGTGAGGCGGGGGGCGCGGGAAATGAGCAGTTCTTC. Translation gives CAISEAGGAGNEQFF.

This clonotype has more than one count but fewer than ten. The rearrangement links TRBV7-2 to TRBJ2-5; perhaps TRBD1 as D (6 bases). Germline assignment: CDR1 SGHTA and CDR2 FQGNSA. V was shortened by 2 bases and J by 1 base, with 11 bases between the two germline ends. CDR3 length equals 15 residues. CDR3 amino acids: CASSLNQGIQETQYF. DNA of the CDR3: TGTGCCAGCAGCTTAAATCAGGGGATCCAAGAGACCCAGTACTTC.

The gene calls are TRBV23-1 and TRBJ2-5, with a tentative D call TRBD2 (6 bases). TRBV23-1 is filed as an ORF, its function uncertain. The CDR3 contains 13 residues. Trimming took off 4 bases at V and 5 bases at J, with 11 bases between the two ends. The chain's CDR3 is CASSRRECETQYF. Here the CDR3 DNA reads TGCGCCAGCAGTCGGCGGGAATGCGAGACCCAGTACTTC.

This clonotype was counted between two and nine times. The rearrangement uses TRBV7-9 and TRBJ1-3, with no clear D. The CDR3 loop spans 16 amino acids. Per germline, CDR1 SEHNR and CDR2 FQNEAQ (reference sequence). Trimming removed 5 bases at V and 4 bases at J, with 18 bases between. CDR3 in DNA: TGTGCCAGCAGCCAAGCCCCGGGTGTGAGGGGAAACACCATATATTTT. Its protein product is CASSQAPGVRGNTIYF.

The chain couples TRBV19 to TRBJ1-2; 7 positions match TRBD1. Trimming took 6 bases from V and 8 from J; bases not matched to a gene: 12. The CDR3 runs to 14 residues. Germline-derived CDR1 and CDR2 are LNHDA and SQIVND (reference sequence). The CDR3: CASRARDRVFGYTF. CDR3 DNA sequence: TGTGCCAGTAGGGCCCGTGACAGGGTATTCGGCTACACCTTC.

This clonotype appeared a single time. CDR3 in DNA: TGTGCCAGTGCTCCGATTGGGACCCGCACAGATACGCAGTATTTT. It codes for CASAPIGTRTDTQYF. The chain uses TRBV19 and TRBJ2-3; D is possibly TRBD1 or TRBD2 (5 bases each). V dropped 8 bases and J dropped 1 base, with 16 bases sitting between them. Looked up from germline, CDR1 is LNHDA and CDR2 is SQIVND (reference sequence). The CDR3 length is 15 residues.

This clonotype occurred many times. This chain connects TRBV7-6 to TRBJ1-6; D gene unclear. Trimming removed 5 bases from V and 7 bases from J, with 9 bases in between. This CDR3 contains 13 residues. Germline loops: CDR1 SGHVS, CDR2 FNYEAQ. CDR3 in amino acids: CASSTTRNSPLHF. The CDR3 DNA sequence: TGTGCCAGCAGCACCACCAGGAATTCACCCCTCCACTTT.

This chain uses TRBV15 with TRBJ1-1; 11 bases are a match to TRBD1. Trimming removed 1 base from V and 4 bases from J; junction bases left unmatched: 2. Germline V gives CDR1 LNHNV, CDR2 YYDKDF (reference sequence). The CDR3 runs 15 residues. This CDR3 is CATSRAGTGGTEAFF. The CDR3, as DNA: TGTGCCACCAGCAGAGCCGGGACAGGGGGCACTGAAGCTTTCTTT.

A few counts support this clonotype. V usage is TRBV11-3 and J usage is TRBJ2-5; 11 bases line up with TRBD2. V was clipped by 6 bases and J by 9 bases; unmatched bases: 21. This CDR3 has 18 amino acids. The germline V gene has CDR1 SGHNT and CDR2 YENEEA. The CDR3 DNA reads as TGTGCCAGCAGTCTTCCCCCACTAGCGGGGGCCCTCCATGGGGCCCAGTACTTC. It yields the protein CASSLPPLAGALHGAQYF.

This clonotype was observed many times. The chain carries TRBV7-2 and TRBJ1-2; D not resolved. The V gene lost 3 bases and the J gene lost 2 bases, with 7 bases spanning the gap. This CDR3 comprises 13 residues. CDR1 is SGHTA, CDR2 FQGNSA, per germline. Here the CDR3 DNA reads TGTGCCAGCAGCTTCGACGGAAACTATGGCTACACCTTC. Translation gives CASSFDGNYGYTF. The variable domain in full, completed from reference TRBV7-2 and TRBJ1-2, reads GAGVSQSPSNKVTEKGKDVELRCDPISGHTALYWYRQSLGQGLEFLIYFQGNSAPDKSGLPSDRFSAERTGGSVSTLTIQRTQQEDSAVYLCASSFDGNYGYTFGSGTRLTVV.

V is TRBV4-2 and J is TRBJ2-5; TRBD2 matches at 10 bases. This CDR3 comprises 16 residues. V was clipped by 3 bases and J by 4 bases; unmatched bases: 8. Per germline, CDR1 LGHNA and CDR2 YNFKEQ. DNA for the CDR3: TGTGCCAGCAGCCATGAAGCGGGGGGGCCGGGAGAGACCCAGTACTTC. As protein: CASSHEAGGPGETQYF.

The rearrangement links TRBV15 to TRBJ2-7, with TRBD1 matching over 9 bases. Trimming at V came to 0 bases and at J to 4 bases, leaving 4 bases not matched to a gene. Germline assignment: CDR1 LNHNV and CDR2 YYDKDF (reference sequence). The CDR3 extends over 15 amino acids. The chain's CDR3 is CATSRERDRAYEQYF. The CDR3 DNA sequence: TGTGCCACCAGCAGAGAGCGGGACAGGGCTTACGAGCAGTACTTC.

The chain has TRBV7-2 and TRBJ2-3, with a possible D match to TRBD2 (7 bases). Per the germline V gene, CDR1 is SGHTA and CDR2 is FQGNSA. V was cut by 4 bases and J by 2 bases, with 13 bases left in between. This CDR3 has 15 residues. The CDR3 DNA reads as TGTGCCAGCAGCTCCAATGCGGGGGCCACAGATACGCAGTATTTT. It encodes CASSSNAGATDTQYF.

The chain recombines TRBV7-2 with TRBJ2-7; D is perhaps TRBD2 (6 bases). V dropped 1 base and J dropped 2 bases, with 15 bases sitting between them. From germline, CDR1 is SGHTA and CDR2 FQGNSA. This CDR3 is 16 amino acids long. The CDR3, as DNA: TGTGCCAGCAGCTTAGGGGTGGGGGGAACGACCTACGAGCAGTACTTC. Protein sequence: CASSLGVGGTTYEQYF.

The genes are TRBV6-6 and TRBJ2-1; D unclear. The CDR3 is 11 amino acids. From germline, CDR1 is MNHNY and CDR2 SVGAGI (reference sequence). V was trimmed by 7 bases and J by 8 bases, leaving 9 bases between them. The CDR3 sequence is CASMSGHEQFF. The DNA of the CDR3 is TGTGCCAGCATGAGTGGGCATGAGCAGTTCTTC.

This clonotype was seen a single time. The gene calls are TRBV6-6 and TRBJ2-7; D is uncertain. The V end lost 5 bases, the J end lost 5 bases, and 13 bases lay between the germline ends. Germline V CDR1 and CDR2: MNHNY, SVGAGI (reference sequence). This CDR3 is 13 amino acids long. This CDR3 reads CASSGQEFNEQYF. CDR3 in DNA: TGTGCCAGCAGTGGTCAGGAGTTCAACGAGCAGTACTTC.

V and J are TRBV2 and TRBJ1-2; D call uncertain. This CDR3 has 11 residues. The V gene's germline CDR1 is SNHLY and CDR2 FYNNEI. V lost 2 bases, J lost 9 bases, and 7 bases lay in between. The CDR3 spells CASSELSRYTF. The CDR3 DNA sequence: TGTGCCAGCAGTGAACTTTCCCGCTACACCTTC.

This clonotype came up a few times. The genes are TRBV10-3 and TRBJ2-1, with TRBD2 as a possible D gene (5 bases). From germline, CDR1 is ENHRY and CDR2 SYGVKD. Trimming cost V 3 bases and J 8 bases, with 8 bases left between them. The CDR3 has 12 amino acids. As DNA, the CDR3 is TGTGCCATCAGTGACCAGGAGGATGAGCAGTTCTTC. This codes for CAISDQEDEQFF.

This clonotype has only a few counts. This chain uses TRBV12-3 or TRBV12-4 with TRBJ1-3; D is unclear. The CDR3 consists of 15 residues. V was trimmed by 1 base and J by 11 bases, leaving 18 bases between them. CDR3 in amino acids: CASSLGPNQGYPIYF. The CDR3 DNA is TGTGCCAGCAGTTTAGGACCTAATCAAGGATACCCCATATATTTT.

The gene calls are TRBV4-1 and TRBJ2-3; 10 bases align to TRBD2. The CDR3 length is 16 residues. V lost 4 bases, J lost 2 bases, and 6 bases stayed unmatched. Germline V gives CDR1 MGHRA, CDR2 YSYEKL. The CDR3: CASSLSGGAVTDTQYF. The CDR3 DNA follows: TGCGCCAGCAGCCTCAGCGGGGGGGCGGTCACAGATACGCAGTATTTT.

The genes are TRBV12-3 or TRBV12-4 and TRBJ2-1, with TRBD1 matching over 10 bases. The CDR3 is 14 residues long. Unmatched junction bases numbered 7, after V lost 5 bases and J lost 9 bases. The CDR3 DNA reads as TGTGCCAGCAGTAGGGGACAGGGGTCATCTGAGCAGTTCTTC. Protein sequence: CASSRGQGSSEQFF.

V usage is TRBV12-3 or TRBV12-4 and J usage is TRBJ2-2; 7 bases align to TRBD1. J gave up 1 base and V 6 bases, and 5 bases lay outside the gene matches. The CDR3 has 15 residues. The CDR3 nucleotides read TGTGCCAGCAGCCGCCGGGACAGGAACACCGGGGAGCTGTTTTTT. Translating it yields CASSRRDRNTGELFF.

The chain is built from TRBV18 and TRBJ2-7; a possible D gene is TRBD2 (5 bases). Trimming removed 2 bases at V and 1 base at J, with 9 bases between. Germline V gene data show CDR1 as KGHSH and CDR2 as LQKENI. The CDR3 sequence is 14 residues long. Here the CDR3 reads CASSPNEGSYEQYF. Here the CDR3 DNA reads TGTGCCAGCTCACCAAACGAGGGATCCTACGAGCAGTACTTC.

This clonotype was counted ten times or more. Here the CDR3 reads CASSPPGDTQYF. Here the CDR3 DNA reads TGTGCCAGCAGCCCCCCCGGGGATACGCAGTATTTT. V is TRBV7-9 and J is TRBJ2-3; no clear D. Germline values: CDR1 SEHNR, CDR2 FQNEAQ (reference sequence). The CDR3 is 12 amino acids. The ends were cut back, 5 bases at V and 6 bases at J, with 9 bases in the middle.

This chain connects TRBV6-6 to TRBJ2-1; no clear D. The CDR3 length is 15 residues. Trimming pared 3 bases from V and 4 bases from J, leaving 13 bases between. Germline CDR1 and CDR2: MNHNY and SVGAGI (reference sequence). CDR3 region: CASSYGRPTYNEQFF. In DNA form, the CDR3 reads TGTGCCAGCAGTTATGGAAGACCCACGTACAATGAGCAGTTCTTC.

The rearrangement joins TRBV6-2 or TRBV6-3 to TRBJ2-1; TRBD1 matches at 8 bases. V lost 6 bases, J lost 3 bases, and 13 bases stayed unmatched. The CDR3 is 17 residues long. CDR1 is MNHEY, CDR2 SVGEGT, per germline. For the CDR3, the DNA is TGTGCCAGCAGCCTAGGGACAGGAGTCAACTTCTACAATGAGCAGTTCTTC. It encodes CASSLGTGVNFYNEQFF.